A selection of T cell receptor beta chains follows, all from one sample in a study of blood T cell repertoires in COVID-19. Method: immunoSEQ multiplex PCR; TCRdb's copy keeps in-frame clones and lacks some. The table has about 46,000 clones, roughly 88% seen once. Material: peripheral blood. The receptors originated from a human donor with active COVID-19. The donor label of this sample is uncertain. CDR3s include the opening cysteine and the closing phenylalanine or tryptophan. D genes are given only for firm matches. Rows give clone size only sometimes, using once, few, many, or a class for an expanded clone.

clone_size j_call d_call v_call cdr3_aa cdr3_nt
. TRBJ2-1 TRBD2 TRBV2 CASSLSGSSYNEQFF TGTGCCAGCAGCCTTAGCGGGAGCTCCTACAATGAGCAGTTCTTC
. TRBJ1-3 . TRBV6-4 CASSERNPKSSGNTIYF TGTGCCAGCAGTGAGAGAAACCCTAAGAGCTCTGGAAACACCATATATTTT
. TRBJ2-7 TRBD2 TRBV11-3 CASRSGIHEQYF TGTGCCAGCAGAAGCGGGATCCACGAGCAGTACTTC
. TRBJ1-6 TRBD1 TRBV11-2 CASSLGQGYNSPLHF TGTGCCAGCAGCTTAGGACAGGGATATAATTCACCCCTCCACTTT
once TRBJ2-3 . TRBV7-3 CASSSYDRFSTDTQYF TGTGCCAGCAGCTCCTACGACAGGTTTAGCACAGATACGCAGTATTTT
. TRBJ1-1 . TRBV6-5 CASRMSRVGTEAFF TGTGCCAGCAGAATGAGTCGGGTTGGCACTGAAGCTTTCTTT
. TRBJ2-4 . TRBV18 CASSPQTGILAKNIQYF TGTGCCAGCTCACCACAAACGGGGATACTAGCCAAAAACATTCAGTACTTC
. TRBJ2-1 TRBD2 TRBV5-1 CASKRTSGGYNEQFF TGCGCCAGCAAGAGGACTAGCGGGGGGTACAATGAGCAGTTCTTC
. TRBJ2-1 TRBD2 TRBV3-1/TRBV3-2 CASSQVGTSVGNEQFF TGTGCCAGCAGCCAAGTAGGGACTAGCGTCGGGAATGAGCAGTTCTTC
. TRBJ2-1 TRBD2 TRBV2 CASHTPQTSGRGSYNEQFF TGTGCCAGCCACACTCCTCAGACTAGCGGGAGAGGGTCCTACAATGAGCAGTTCTTC
once TRBJ2-1 . TRBV5-1 CASRKYSSGYSYNEQFF TGCGCCAGCAGAAAATACTCGAGCGGATACTCCTACAATGAGCAGTTCTTC
. TRBJ1-1 . TRBV30 CAWSWGTANTEAFF TGTGCCTGGAGTTGGGGGACTGCGAACACTGAAGCTTTCTTT
. TRBJ2-1 . TRBV7-3 CASSLNEGDEQFF TGTGCCAGCAGCTTAAACGAGGGGGATGAGCAGTTCTTC
. TRBJ2-1 . TRBV18 CASSPPRGPGQSSYNEQFF TGTGCCAGCTCACCACCAAGGGGCCCTGGCCAAAGCTCCTACAATGAGCAGTTCTTC
few TRBJ2-7 TRBD1 TRBV5-1 CASSLGQGSNEQYF TGCGCCAGCAGCTTGGGACAGGGTAGCAACGAGCAGTACTTC
. TRBJ1-3 . TRBV6-5 CASLAPGNTIYF TGTGCCAGTCTGGCCCCTGGAAACACCATATATTTT
. TRBJ2-1 TRBD1 TRBV5-4 CASSRPDRDREFF TGTGCCAGCAGCCGCCCCGACCGGGACAGGGAATTCTTC